This paragraph covers one TCR beta chain sequence. The antigen remains undetermined. The sample belongs to a study of T-cell memory formation after mild COVID-19. The overall study: TCR clusters were mostly confined to one donor each. Study conclusions and caveats: In pre-infection memory, a portion of responding clones appeared, which suggested that cross-reactive memory joined. CD8+ contracting clones occupied EMRA, while CD4+ ones occupied mainly CM and EM.

V was shortened by 3 bases and J by 6 bases, with 8 bases between the two germline ends. The germline V gene encodes CDR1 DFQATT and CDR2 SNEGSKA (reference sequence). The CDR3 sequence is 11 residues long. In TCRdb, the 5' RACE reads were re-called with MiXCR into one record per CDR3 protein. The sample holds roughly 170,000 distinct CDR3 sequences, around 18% seen once. The clonotype comes from a young man who had mild COVID-19 (a few samples of this study predate the infection). Cell type and time point are not known. Sequenced: PBMCs or a T cell subset sorted from them (not recorded which). The chain recombines TRBV20-1 with TRBJ1-1; D is unclear. CDR3 amino acids: CSARVPAEAFF. For the CDR3, the DNA is TGCAGTGCTAGGGTCCCCGCTGAAGCTTTCTTT.